Below, 4 T cell receptor beta chains from the same sample are listed, as sequenced in a study of OX40 agonist ivuxolimab in advanced cancers. Using immunoSEQ multiplex PCR, the repertoire was profiled, and TCRdb retains in-frame clones only, with some absent. The data show 50,000 to 65,000 clones, roughly 85% seen once. The input for sequencing was CD4+ or CD8+ T cells sorted from blood, taken in a trial of the OX40 agonist ivuxolimab. Receptor source: an adult with an advanced solid tumor such as melanoma, head and neck, liver or kidney cancer.

A few counts support this clone. This chain connects TRBV19 to TRBJ2-2; D uncertain. Trimming took 7 bases from V and 0 from J, leaving 15 bases between them. The germline V gene has CDR1 LNHDA and CDR2 SQIVND (reference sequence). This CDR3 has 16 residues. The CDR3 region has the DNA TGTGCCAGTATTAAGGTGGGCAGCGCGAACACCGGGGAGCTGTTTTTT. Protein product: CASIKVGSANTGELFF.

Comments on this clone: Other nucleotide sequences from this sample produce the same CDR3. This chain uses TRBV20-1 with TRBJ2-1, with D hard to call. The V and J ends lost 2 bases and 3 bases respectively, with 2 bases between them. The germline gives CDR1 DFQATT, CDR2 SNEGSKA (reference sequence). The CDR3 extends over 11 amino acids. CDR3: CSARFYNEQFF. CDR3 sequence (DNA): TGCAGTGCTAGATTCTACAATGAGCAGTTCTTC.

The rearrangement uses TRBV5-6 and TRBJ2-3; D is ambiguous. The CDR3 totals 15 residues. Per germline, CDR1 SGHDT and CDR2 YYEEEE. Trimming stripped 4 bases from V and 0 bases from J, with 12 bases between. CDR3 sequence reads: CASSRDPSSTDTQYF. The DNA of the CDR3 is TGTGCCAGCAGCCGCGACCCTTCTAGCACAGATACGCAGTATTTT. The whole variable domain, remainder taken from reference TRBV5-6 and TRBJ2-3, is DAGVTQSPTHLIKTRGQQVTLRCSPKSGHDTVSWYQQALGQGPQFIFQYYEEEERQRGNFPDRFSGHQFPNYSSELNVNALLLGDSALYLCASSRDPSSTDTQYFGPGTRLTVL.

The V and J genes are TRBV10-2 and TRBJ2-7; 7 bases agree with TRBD1. Germline assignment: CDR1 WSHSY and CDR2 SAAADI. Losses at the gene ends were 6 bases for V and 3 bases for J; bases not matched to a gene: 5. The CDR3 has 13 residues. The CDR3 DNA sequence: TGCGCCAGCAGGGACAGGATGAGCTACGAGCAGTACTTC. Translating gives CASRDRMSYEQYF.